The 11 T cell receptor beta chains presented below share a single source sample, sequenced in a study of blood T cells in healthy people across ages. A second PCR of 7 to 11 cycles used a sample-barcoded 5' primer and a J-beta primer mix. TCRdb re-analysed the 5' RACE reads in MiXCR, keeping a single row per CDR3 protein. The sample lists 1.5 million to 2 million distinct CDR3 sequences; about 49% were seen once. The specimen sequenced was blood. These receptors all come from a middle-aged woman in good health.

The chain links TRBV6-1 to TRBJ2-1; D ambiguous. This CDR3 is built from 13 residues. Germline V gene sequence: CDR1 MNHNS, CDR2 SASEGT. V was pared by 2 bases and J by 8 bases, with 10 bases between. CDR3 residues: CASSETDFHEQFF. CDR3 DNA sequence: TGTGCCAGCAGTGAAACCGACTTCCATGAGCAGTTCTTC.

The rearrangement joins TRBV12-3 or TRBV12-4 to TRBJ2-7; D uncertain. The CDR3 is 14 amino acids. V dropped 6 bases and J dropped 7 bases, with 19 bases sitting between them. The CDR3 protein is CASRTTDLDNEQYF. The CDR3 coding sequence is TGTGCCAGCAGAACAACGGATTTAGACAATGAGCAGTACTTC.

This clonotype was detected only a few times. The chain uses TRBV6-6 and TRBJ2-7; TRBD1 matches at 7 bases. The germline CDR1 and CDR2 sequences are MNHNY and SVGAGI (reference sequence). The CDR3 consists of 14 residues. Trimming at V came to 7 bases and at J to 0 bases, leaving 6 bases not matched to a gene. The CDR3 loop is CASTKGASSYEQYF. Here the CDR3 DNA reads TGTGCCAGCACGAAGGGGGCCTCCTCCTACGAGCAGTACTTC.

This chain connects TRBV10-3 to TRBJ2-5; TRBD1 matches at 7 bases. Per germline, CDR1 ENHRY and CDR2 SYGVKD. This CDR3 comprises 13 residues. With V trimmed by 7 bases and J by 4 bases, 6 bases remained unmatched. The CDR3, as DNA: TGTGCCATCACCCCGGGACAGTTAGAGACCCAGTACTTC. It is translated as CAITPGQLETQYF.

The rearrangement joins TRBV20-1 to TRBJ1-1, with D possibly matching TRBD1 (5 bases). Germline values: CDR1 DFQATT, CDR2 SNEGSKA (reference sequence). The CDR3 runs to 10 residues. CDR3 region: CKPGGTEAFF. Written as DNA, the CDR3 is TGCAAACCCGGGGGCACTGAAGCTTTCTTT.

The rearrangement joins TRBV24-1 to TRBJ2-3; possibly TRBD1 or TRBD2 for D (5 bases each). V lost 4 bases to trimming and J lost 1 base, with 11 bases between them. The CDR3 loop spans 15 amino acids. Per the germline V gene, CDR1 is KGHDR and CDR2 is SFDVKD. The chain's CDR3 is CATSDGTAGTDTQYF. CDR3 nucleotide sequence: TGTGCCACCAGTGACGGGACGGCTGGCACAGATACGCAGTATTTT.

This clonotype was recorded a few times. The gene calls are TRBV27 and TRBJ2-1; the D gene is possibly TRBD2 (6 bases). Trimming stripped 7 bases from V and 4 bases from J, with 20 bases between. In germline, CDR1 is MNHEY, CDR2 SMNVEV (reference sequence). The CDR3 extends over 16 amino acids. The CDR3 region has the DNA TGTGCCAGCATAGGTACTGGGGGGAATTTTTACAATGAGCAGTTCTTC. Protein product: CASIGTGGNFYNEQFF.

This rearrangement joins TRBV9 to TRBJ2-1; maybe TRBD2 (5 bases). The germline V gene has CDR1 SGDLS and CDR2 YYNGEE. This CDR3 is built from 14 residues. V lost 0 bases, J lost 7 bases, and 11 bases lay in between. CDR3 nucleotides: TGTGCCAGCAGCGTAGATCCGGGATGGAATGAGCAGTTCTTC. Encoded protein: CASSVDPGWNEQFF.

The V and J genes are TRBV2 and TRBJ2-1; TRBD2 matches 8 bases. The CDR3 is 15 residues long. Germline CDR1 and CDR2: SNHLY and FYNNEI. The V segment lost 4 bases and the J segment 3 bases; nucleotides outside the gene matches: 5. The CDR3 region has the DNA TGTGCCAGCAGTGGGCAGCGGGGGATCTACAATGAGCAGTTCTTC. It specifies CASSGQRGIYNEQFF.

The chain carries TRBV7-2 and TRBJ2-7; TRBD1 or TRBD2 may be the D gene (6 bases each). Germline loops: CDR1 SGHTA, CDR2 FQGNSA. V lost 1 base, J lost 10 bases, and 17 bases lay in between. This CDR3 spans 14 amino acids. CDR3 DNA: TGTGCCAGCAGCTTAGGGGGGTTCGGGGGCCACCAGTACTTC. Its translation: CASSLGGFGGHQYF.

This clonotype was recorded a few times. V gene TRBV2 combines with J gene TRBJ1-4, with D maybe TRBD1 (5 bases). Trimming pared 9 bases from V and 6 bases from J, leaving 17 bases between. Germline lookup yields CDR1 SNHLY and CDR2 FYNNEI. CDR3 size: 14 residues. The chain's CDR3 is CASQGDSRDEKLFF. CDR3 DNA: TGTGCCAGTCAAGGCGACAGCAGGGATGAAAAACTGTTTTTT.